This TCR beta chain emerged from a study of cytomegalovirus exposure and HLA in healthy donors. Study information: Earlier, 90 million to 140 million unique TCR beta sequences were recovered from roughly 180 million T cells by an analysis. The study, taken as a whole, reports: Highly shared sequence variants in one cluster were likely a sequencing artifact. Analyses of presence/absence relied on an assumption of roughly uniform sequencing depth across donors. Previously analyzed data showed that most TCR beta V segments were productive at a frequency of about 87% or about 30%.

A remark on this clone: The antigen is not known. Other DNA sequences in this sample translate to the same CDR3.

Use of 60 Vbeta and 13 Jbeta primers characterized the PCR. Libraries were prepared by immunoSEQ multiplex PCR; TCRdb keeps only in-frame clonotypes and omits some of them. The sample shows 160,000 or so clones, around 75% of them seen only once. Germline CDR1 SGHAT, CDR2 FQNNGV. The CDR3 contains 13 residues. V shed 1 base and J shed 1 base, with 4 bases lying between them. Sequences were obtained from PBMCs. The chain combines TRBV11-2 with TRBJ1-1; D gene uncertain. The receptor was derived from a man younger than 35 in good health and CMV-seropositive. Written as DNA, the CDR3 is TGTGCCAGCAGCTTAGGACAGAACACTGAAGCTTTCTTT. Encoded protein: CASSLGQNTEAFF.